The 27 T cell receptor beta chains below all came from one sample that was sequenced in a study of T cell changes during pregnancy in multiple sclerosis. This table comes from immunoSEQ multiplex PCR, and its TCRdb copy is limited to in-frame clones, with some not included. The table records roughly 36,000 clones, roughly 93% of them present only once. The source material was peripheral blood, sampled in the second trimester of pregnancy. The source is a female donor in good health, enrolled as a control in a pregnancy study.

This sequence joins TRBV6-6 and TRBJ2-2; D uncertain. Looked up from germline, CDR1 is MNHNY and CDR2 is SVGAGI (reference sequence). Trimming took 5 bases from V and 5 from J, leaving 3 bases between them. This CDR3 is 11 amino acids long. The CDR3 here is CASSRTGELFF. CDR3 bases: TGTGCCAGCAGTCGGACCGGGGAGCTGTTTTTT.

The V gene is TRBV4-3, the J gene TRBJ1-2; TRBD1 might be the D (6 bases). CDR1 is LGHNA, CDR2 YSLEER, per germline. The CDR3 runs to 15 residues. V lost 1 base and J 5 bases, leaving 14 bases between the germline ends. CDR3 sequence (DNA): TGCGCCAGCAGCCAAGTCACAGGGACCCCATATGGCTACACCTTC. Translating gives CASSQVTGTPYGYTF.

The chain combines TRBV11-2 with TRBJ2-7; D call uncertain. V was trimmed by 1 base and J by 2 bases, leaving 9 bases between them. Germline assignment: CDR1 SGHAT and CDR2 FQNNGV. This CDR3 region has 14 residues. The CDR3 DNA sequence: TGTGCCAGCAGCTTAGTGTACGCAGCCTACGAGCAGTACTTC. Amino acids: CASSLVYAAYEQYF.

The genes are TRBV13 and TRBJ2-3; TRBD1 might be the D (6 bases). Between the trimmed V and J ends, which lost 5 bases and 2 bases, there was a span of 11 bases. CDR1 and CDR2 from the germline V gene are PRHDT and FYEKMQ (reference sequence). CDR3 length: 14 amino acids. The CDR3 coding sequence is TGTGCCAGCAGCGACAGGAGTTACACAGATACGCAGTATTTT. It is translated as CASSDRSYTDTQYF.

The J gene is TRBJ1-3, the V gene TRBV7-9; maybe TRBD1 (5 bases). This CDR3 is 16 amino acids long. Germline CDR1 is SEHNR and CDR2 is FQNEAQ (reference sequence). The ends were cut back, 3 bases at V and 4 bases at J, with 16 bases in the middle. CDR3 sequence: CASSLMTAPGGNTIYF. The CDR3 nucleotides are TGTGCCAGCAGCTTGATGACTGCCCCAGGGGGAAACACCATATATTTT.

The chain uses TRBV7-9 and TRBJ2-3, with D unresolved. Germline CDR1 reads SEHNR; CDR2 reads FQNEAQ (reference sequence). Trimming took off 4 bases at V and 2 bases at J, with 4 bases between the two ends. The CDR3 length is 12 residues. CDR3 protein: CASSSYTDTQYF. CDR3 coding DNA: TGTGCCAGCAGCTCCTACACAGATACGCAGTATTTT. The whole variable domain, remainder taken from reference TRBV7-9 and TRBJ2-3, is DTGVSQNPRHKITKRGQNVTFRCDPISEHNRLYWYRQTLGQGPEFLTYFQNEAQLEKSRLLSDRFSAERPKGSFSTLEIQRTEQGDSAMYLCASSSYTDTQYFGPGTRLTVL.

The genes are TRBV19 and TRBJ1-4, with D uncertain. The CDR3 contains 15 residues. Trimming pared 6 bases from V and 0 bases from J, leaving 11 bases between. Germline V CDR1 and CDR2: LNHDA, SQIVND (reference sequence). This chain's CDR3 is CASRYFGATNEKLFF. In DNA form, the CDR3 reads TGTGCCAGTAGATACTTTGGTGCAACTAATGAAAAACTGTTTTTT. The entire variable domain, with the rest obtained from reference TRBV19 and TRBJ1-4, is as follows: DGGITQSPKYLFRKEGQNVTLSCEQNLNHDAMYWYRQDPGQGLRLIYYSQIVNDFQKGDIAEGYSVSREKKESFPLTVTSAQKNPTAFYLCASRYFGATNEKLFFGSGTQLSVL.

In this sample, this clone turned up once. V is TRBV4-3 and J is TRBJ1-2, with a tentative D call TRBD1 (5 bases). V dropped 0 bases and J dropped 4 bases, with 9 bases sitting between them. This CDR3 has 14 residues. The germline V gene has CDR1 LGHNA and CDR2 YSLEER. The CDR3, as DNA: TGCGCCAGCAGCCAAGACAAAGGGGTCTATGGCTACACCTTC. Protein sequence: CASSQDKGVYGYTF.

This rearrangement joins TRBV5-1 to TRBJ2-7; perhaps TRBD1 as D (5 bases). The CDR3 is 15 amino acids. Trimming cost V 1 base and J 0 bases, with 11 bases left between them. Germline CDR1 is SGHRS and CDR2 is YFSETQ. CDR3: CASSLLDSSSYEQYF. The CDR3 bases are TGCGCCAGCAGCTTGCTAGACAGTAGCTCCTACGAGCAGTACTTC.

This chain connects TRBV5-4 to TRBJ1-2; 9 bases are shared with TRBD1. This CDR3 region has 16 residues. Germline CDR1 and CDR2: SGHNT and YYREEE (reference sequence). Trimming at V came to 4 bases and at J to 2 bases, leaving 9 bases not matched to a gene. The CDR3 bases are TGTGCCAGCAGCGGGGCGGGGGACAGGGTAAACTATGGCTACACCTTC. The encoded protein is CASSGAGDRVNYGYTF.

V is TRBV7-8 and J is TRBJ2-7, with D possibly matching TRBD1 (6 bases). Germline CDR1 is SGHVS and CDR2 is FQNEAQ. The CDR3 contains 12 residues. V was clipped by 5 bases and J by 3 bases, with 8 bases between them. Here the CDR3 reads CASSHRDYEQYF. Written as DNA, the CDR3 is TGTGCCAGCAGCCACAGGGACTACGAGCAGTACTTC.

The chain recombines TRBV9 with TRBJ2-3; TRBD2 agrees at 13 bases. The V segment lost 0 bases and the J segment 6 bases; nucleotides outside the gene matches: 7. Germline CDR1 is SGDLS and CDR2 is YYNGEE. CDR3 length equals 17 residues. CDR3 in DNA: TGTGCCAGCAGCGTAGATACTAGCGGGGGGGTCAGGGATACGCAGTATTTT. This sequence encodes CASSVDTSGGVRDTQYF.

The chain recombines TRBV7-6 with TRBJ1-6; TRBD1 agrees at 8 bases. The CDR3 spans 11 residues. The germline V gene encodes CDR1 SGHVS and CDR2 FNYEAQ. Trimming took 4 bases from V and 17 from J; bases not matched to a gene: 4. The DNA for the CDR3 is TGTGCCAGCAGCTCCGGGACAGGTTTCCACTTT. This gives the protein CASSSGTGFHF. The variable domain in full, completed from reference TRBV7-6 and TRBJ1-6, reads GAGVSQSPRYKVTKRGQDVALRCDPISGHVSLYWYRQALGQGPEFLTYFNYEAQQDKSGLPNDRFSAERPEGSISTLTIQRTEQRDSAMYRCASSSGTGFHFGNGTRLTVT.

The V call is TRBV6-6, the J call TRBJ1-1, with 7 bases fitting TRBD1. The CDR3 is 12 residues long. Germline CDR1 is MNHNY and CDR2 is SVGAGI (reference sequence). The V and J ends lost 6 bases and 4 bases, in that order; junction bases with no gene match: 2. The CDR3 nucleotides read TGTGCCAGCAGCTGGACAGGCACTGAAGCTTTCTTT. Protein sequence: CASSWTGTEAFF.

The chain uses TRBV30 and TRBJ2-3, with 8 bases that match TRBD2. With V trimmed by 1 base and J by 8 bases, 14 bases remained unmatched. The CDR3 extends over 16 amino acids. Germline V gives CDR1 GTSNPN, CDR2 SVGIG (reference sequence). In DNA form, the CDR3 reads TGTGCCTGGAGTGACCCCACTACAGCGGGAGTTGTTACGCAGTATTTT. Its translation: CAWSDPTTAGVVTQYF.

The chain carries TRBV28 and TRBJ2-7; possible D gene TRBD1, 6 bases. V lost 10 bases to trimming and J lost 2 bases, with 12 bases between them. Germline CDR1 reads MDHEN; CDR2 reads SYDVKM. This CDR3 spans 12 amino acids. CDR3 sequence: CATRGQTYEQYF. CDR3 coding DNA: TGTGCCACCCGGGGACAAACCTACGAGCAGTACTTC. Variable domain in full (rest from reference TRBV28 and TRBJ2-7): DVKVTQSSRYLVKRTGEKVFLECVQDMDHENMFWYRQDPGLGLRLIYFSYDVKMKEKGDIPEGYSVSREKKERFSLILESASTNQTSMYLCATRGQTYEQYFGPGTRLTVT.

The chain employs TRBV20-1 and TRBJ2-3; no reliable D call. This CDR3 spans 11 amino acids. Germline V gene data show CDR1 as DFQATT and CDR2 as SNEGSKA (reference sequence). V was shortened by 5 bases and J by 4 bases, with 7 bases between the two germline ends. The CDR3 here is CSADRADTQYF. In nucleotides, the CDR3 is TGCAGTGCTGATCGGGCAGATACGCAGTATTTT.

The chain is built from TRBV4-3 and TRBJ1-2; TRBD1 matches at 9 bases. V trimming: 4 bases; J trimming: 6 bases; junction bases outside the gene matches: 12. This CDR3 is 16 amino acids long. CDR1 and CDR2 (germline): LGHNA, YSLEER. This CDR3 is CASSPQTGGVGNGYTF. The CDR3 DNA follows: TGCGCCAGCAGCCCTCAGACAGGGGGAGTAGGGAATGGCTACACCTTC.

V usage is TRBV5-1 and J usage is TRBJ2-5; tentatively, D is TRBD2 (5 bases). V was clipped by 1 base and J by 3 bases, with 28 bases between them. CDR3 length equals 20 residues. Germline values: CDR1 SGHRS, CDR2 YFSETQ. The CDR3 sequence: CASSLRPGGVARAVKETQYF. CDR3 bases: TGCGCCAGCAGCTTGCGGCCGGGTGGTGTAGCGCGAGCGGTTAAAGAGACCCAGTACTTC.

This clone appeared a single time. This rearrangement joins TRBV9 to TRBJ1-2; 7 bases align to TRBD1. The CDR3 consists of 16 residues. The germline V gene encodes CDR1 SGDLS and CDR2 YYNGEE. Losses at the gene ends were 4 bases for V and 2 bases for J; bases not matched to a gene: 11. The CDR3 loop reads CASSHRVGGENYGYTF. For the CDR3, the DNA is TGTGCCAGCAGCCACCGGGTAGGGGGCGAAAACTATGGCTACACCTTC.

The chain recombines TRBV6-1 with TRBJ2-7, with D hard to call. V was shortened by 1 base and J by 2 bases, with 9 bases between the two germline ends. The germline gives CDR1 MNHNS, CDR2 SASEGT. CDR3 length: 14 amino acids. The CDR3 coding sequence is TGTGCCAGCAGTGAAGGAATCGGAGCCTACGAGCAGTACTTC. Encoded protein: CASSEGIGAYEQYF.

The chain uses TRBV9 and TRBJ2-3, with 7 bases that match TRBD2. Germline trimming cut 1 base from V and 0 bases from J; bases unmatched to any gene: 2. The CDR3 runs 15 residues. Germline-derived CDR1 and CDR2 are SGDLS and YYNGEE. For the CDR3, the DNA is TGTGCCAGCAGCGTATGGCGGGGGAGCACAGATACGCAGTATTTT. It codes for CASSVWRGSTDTQYF.

The chain has TRBV7-9 and TRBJ2-5; tentative D call: TRBD2 (6 bases). Per the germline V gene, CDR1 is SEHNR and CDR2 is FQNEAQ (reference sequence). Between the trimmed V and J ends, which lost 7 bases and 3 bases, there was a span of 12 bases. This CDR3 is built from 13 residues. The CDR3 is CASKPSAEETQYF. The CDR3 coding sequence is TGTGCCAGCAAGCCTAGCGCCGAAGAGACCCAGTACTTC.

V is TRBV7-9 and J is TRBJ2-7; possible D gene TRBD2, 9 bases. The CDR3 has 15 residues. Germline CDR1 reads SEHNR; CDR2 reads FQNEAQ (reference sequence). V was pared by 7 bases and J by 5 bases, with 21 bases between. The CDR3 region is CASTQGAGGPDEQYF. DNA of the CDR3: TGTGCCAGCACCCAGGGGGCGGGAGGGCCCGACGAGCAGTACTTC.

This rearrangement joins TRBV27 to TRBJ1-2; maybe TRBD1 (6 bases). Germline CDR1 MNHEY, CDR2 SMNVEV (reference sequence). This CDR3 has 13 residues. The V gene lost 6 bases and the J gene lost 5 bases, with 13 bases spanning the gap. The CDR3 coding sequence is TGTGCCAGCAGCCAAAACAGGGAGTATGGCTACACCTTC. It yields the protein CASSQNREYGYTF.

In its sample, this clone ranks as medium-sized (0.01 to 0.1%). The chain links TRBV19 to TRBJ1-1, with D perhaps TRBD1 (6 bases). V was cut by 5 bases and J by 10 bases, with 14 bases left in between. Germline V gene lookup returns CDR1 LNHDA and CDR2 SQIVND (reference sequence). The CDR3 extends over 12 amino acids. In DNA form, the CDR3 reads TGTGCCAGTAGTCACAGGGAAGGAGGAGCTTTCTTT. Protein: CASSHREGGAFF.

This chain joins TRBV2 and TRBJ1-2; 12 bases fit TRBD1. Germline values: CDR1 SNHLY, CDR2 FYNNEI. Losses at the gene ends were 3 bases for V and 8 bases for J; bases not matched to a gene: 13. CDR3 size: 17 residues. CDR3: CASSDGGPGQGALGYTF. CDR3 in DNA: TGTGCCAGCAGTGATGGGGGGCCGGGACAGGGGGCTCTGGGCTACACCTTC.